This T cell receptor beta chain comes out of a study of response to subunit inactivated influenza vaccine. Whole-study results and caveats: Few additional T cells are recruited per seasonal influenza vaccination, authors suggested.

TCRdb re-analysed the RT-PCR reads in MiXCR, keeping a single row per CDR3 protein. The data show roughly 650,000 distinct CDR3 sequences, 11% to 15% seen once. This clonotype was detected only a few times. What it recognizes is unknown. This CDR3 comprises 11 residues. In germline, CDR1 is MNHNS, CDR2 SASEGT. The V gene end was trimmed by 8 bases and the J gene end by 5 bases; junction bases not matched to a gene: 2. Sequencing used PBMCs from blood, obtained approximately 15 days before vaccination. This rearrangement joins TRBV6-1 to TRBJ2-7, with TRBD1 matching over 8 bases. The sequence came from a man in his fifties who received an inactivated influenza vaccine. CDR3 nucleotides: TGTGCCAGCGCAGGGGGCAACGAGCAGTACTTC. Translating gives CASAGGNEQYF.